This T cell receptor (beta chain) was captured in a study of T cell repertoires in cytomegalovirus infection. TCRdb recomputed calls from the reads with MiXCR, one row per CDR3 protein. This sample yields under 800,000 distinct CDR3 sequences, of which less than 25% are seen a single time; under 8.5% belongs to the top ten. Trimming left V 3 bases short and J 12 bases short, with 9 bases between. Germline assignment: CDR1 SEHNR and CDR2 FQNEAQ (reference sequence). The CDR3 contains 11 residues. This TCR was recovered from a human donor in good health (CMV status not recorded). Some clones in this sample may be carry-over from other donors' samples. The V and J genes are TRBV7-9 and TRBJ2-1, with TRBD2 as a possible D gene (5 bases). The sequencing sample was made of CD8+ T cells from PBMCs. The CDR3 DNA reads as TGTGCCAGCAGCTTTCGGGGTAGGCAGTTCTTC. Translated: CASSFRGRQFF.